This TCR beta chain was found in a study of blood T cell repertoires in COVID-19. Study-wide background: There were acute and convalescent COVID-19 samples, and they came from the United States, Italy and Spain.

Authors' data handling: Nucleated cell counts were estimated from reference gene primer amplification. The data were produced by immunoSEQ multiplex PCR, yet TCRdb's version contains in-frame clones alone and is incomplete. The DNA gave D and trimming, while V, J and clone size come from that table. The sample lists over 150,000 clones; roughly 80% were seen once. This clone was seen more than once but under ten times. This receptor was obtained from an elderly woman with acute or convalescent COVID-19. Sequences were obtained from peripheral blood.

The CDR3 region has the DNA TGTGCCAGCAGTGAATTTTCTATGGGTCAGGGGGGCTATGGCTACACCTTC. Residues: CASSEFSMGQGGYGYTF. This chain uses TRBV2 with TRBJ1-2, with 7 bases aligning to TRBD1. The CDR3 is 17 amino acids. CDR1 and CDR2 (germline): SNHLY, FYNNEI. Trimming cost V 2 bases and J 4 bases; bases outside gene matches: 13.